This is a list of T cell receptor beta chains from one sample in a study of breast tumors, draining lymph nodes, adjacent tissues. One entry per CDR3 protein results from TCRdb running MiXCR on the multiplex PCR reads. The sample holds 150,000 to 200,000 distinct CDR3 sequences, approximately 30% seen once. The sample was axillary lymph node tissue. Every receptor here comes from a female donor with breast cancer. Some clones in this sample may be carry-over from other donors' samples. CDR3s include the opening cysteine and the closing phenylalanine or tryptophan. Each record gives: J gene, clone size, D gene, V gene, CDR3 protein, CDR3 DNA. The D gene is left open where the match is weak. Expanded clones get a size class; other rows say once, few or many, or leave the size out.

TRBJ1-2,many,NA,TRBV5-1,CASSAREGMIYGYTF,TGCGCCAGCAGCGCCCGCGAGGGGATGATCTATGGCTACACCTTC
TRBJ2-7,many,NA,TRBV5-6,CASSLDLRSYQDEQYF,TGTGCCAGCAGCTTGGATCTTAGGTCCTACCAAGACGAGCAGTACTTC
TRBJ2-2,many,TRBD1,TRBV9,CASSSGQPLDGELFF,TGTGCCAGCAGCTCGGGACAGCCCCTCGACGGGGAGCTGTTTTTT
TRBJ2-5,NA,TRBD1,TRBV27,CASSSDNRGETQYF,TGTGCCAGCAGTTCGGACAACAGGGGGGAGACCCAGTACTTC
TRBJ1-2,many,NA,TRBV12-3/TRBV12-4,CASSFLGDGYTF,TGTGCCAGCAGTTTTTTGGGGGATGGCTACACCTTC
TRBJ2-5,once,TRBD2,TRBV7-2,CASSLLTSRSWEAQYF,TGTGCCAGCAGCTTATTGACTAGCAGGAGTTGGGAGGCCCAGTACTTC
TRBJ2-1,NA,NA,TRBV6-5,CASSHPWPSSYNEQFF,TGTGCCAGCAGTCACCCCTGGCCTAGCTCCTACAATGAGCAGTTCTTC
TRBJ1-1,NA,TRBD1,TRBV20-1,CSAKGQGILFTQNTEAFF,TGCAGTGCCAAAGGACAGGGAATCCTTTTCACTCAGAACACTGAAGCTTTCTTT
TRBJ2-1,few,NA,TRBV28,CASSAREYNEQFF,TGTGCCAGCAGCGCCCGAGAGTACAATGAGCAGTTCTTC
TRBJ2-7,many,TRBD1,TRBV5-4,CASSFFPGTGDTEQYF,TGTGCCAGCAGCTTTTTTCCCGGGACAGGCGACACCGAGCAGTACTTC
TRBJ1-2,many,TRBD1,TRBV12-3/TRBV12-4,CASSEDRGYGYTF,TGTGCCAGCAGCGAGGACAGGGGGTATGGCTACACCTTC
TRBJ1-5,many,NA,TRBV18,CASSPRKLVRESNQPQHF,TGTGCCAGCTCACCACGCAAGCTGGTAAGGGAAAGCAATCAGCCCCAGCATTTT
TRBJ2-2,many,TRBD2,TRBV29-1,CSVEDRGRGGRYTGELFF,TGCAGCGTTGAAGATAGAGGGCGGGGGGGCCGATACACCGGGGAGCTGTTTTTT
TRBJ1-2,many,NA,TRBV20-1,CSAREEPDGYTF,TGCAGTGCTAGAGAGGAGCCCGATGGCTACACCTTC
TRBJ2-2,many,NA,TRBV20-1,CSAIHSRNTGELFF,TGCAGTGCTATACATAGTAGGAACACCGGGGAGCTGTTTTTT
TRBJ1-2,many,NA,TRBV9,CASRSYTF,TGTGCCAGCCGCAGCTACACCTTC
TRBJ1-5,NA,NA,TRBV2,CASSSGVCHTHDALCSNQPQHF,TGTGCCAGCTCCTCTGGGGTTTGCCACACTCATGATGCACTGTGTAGCAATCAGCCCCAGCATTTT
TRBJ1-6,once,TRBD1,TRBV24-1,CATIGQADTSSNSPLHF,TGTGCCACCATAGGACAGGCGGATACGAGCAGTAATTCGCCCCTCCACTTT
TRBJ2-3,NA,TRBD1,TRBV20-1,CSARDQGADTQYF,TGCAGTGCTAGAGATCAGGGGGCGGATACGCAGTATTTT
TRBJ2-1,NA,TRBD1,TRBV28,CASSFEGAPGEQFF,TGTGCCAGCAGTTTCGAGGGGGCGCCGGGTGAGCAGTTCTTC
TRBJ1-3,many,TRBD1,TRBV9,CASSDRTGPQYF,TGTGCCAGCAGCGATCGGACAGGTCCTCAGTATTTT
TRBJ1-1,NA,TRBD1,TRBV20-1,CSASETGTGNTEAFF,TGCAGTGCTAGTGAGACAGGGACAGGGAACACTGAAGCTTTCTTT
TRBJ2-1,many,TRBD2,TRBV30,CAWSLGTSGRNEQFF,TGTGCCTGGAGCCTGGGAACTAGCGGGAGGAATGAGCAGTTCTTC
TRBJ2-5,many,NA,TRBV18,CASSRVRETQYF,TGTGCCAGCTCCAGGGTTCGTGAGACCCAGTACTTC
TRBJ2-3,NA,NA,TRBV19,CASSTTRWGEQYTDTQYF,TGTGCCAGTAGTACGACTAGATGGGGGGAGCAGTACACAGATACGCAGTATTTT
TRBJ1-2,many,NA,TRBV29-1,CSVIGGNNYGYTF,TGCAGCGTTATTGGGGGCAATAACTATGGCTACACCTTC
TRBJ2-6,NA,NA,TRBV7-2,CASSLEGTGANVLTF,TGTGCCAGTAGCTTAGAAGGGACAGGGGCCAACGTCCTGACTTTC
TRBJ1-1,many,NA,TRBV29-1,CSVGMREDTEAFF,TGCAGCGTTGGAATGAGGGAGGACACTGAAGCTTTCTTT
TRBJ1-5,NA,NA,TRBV29-1,CSAPRGSNQPQHF,TGCAGCGCCCCCAGGGGTAGCAATCAGCCCCAGCATTTT
TRBJ2-3,many,TRBD2,TRBV4-2,CASSLRTGGSERGDTQYF,TGTGCCAGCAGCCTAAGGACGGGCGGGAGTGAACGGGGAGATACGCAGTATTTT
TRBJ2-7,many,NA,TRBV4-1,CASSHPSANTYEQYF,TGCGCCAGCAGCCACCCAAGCGCCAATACCTACGAGCAGTACTTC
TRBJ2-2,many,TRBD2,TRBV9,CASSPLAGGNTGELFF,TGTGCCAGCAGCCCCCTAGCGGGAGGGAACACCGGGGAGCTGTTTTTT
TRBJ2-1,NA,NA,TRBV4-2,CASSRPGPYNERFF,TGTGCCAGCAGCCGCCCGGGACCATACAATGAGCGGTTCTTC
TRBJ2-1,many,TRBD2,TRBV20-1,CSARTLLAGVSNEQFF,TGCAGTGCTAGGACCCTGCTAGCGGGAGTATCCAATGAGCAGTTCTTC